Shown below are 32 T cell receptor beta chains from a single sample sequenced in a study of Ad26.COV2.S vaccination and SARS-CoV-2 variants. TCRdb's copy holds only in-frame clones and misses some; the assay was immunoSEQ multiplex PCR. The sample contains 200,000 to 250,000 clones, around 89% of which appear only once. The sample's treatment: roughly 19 received Ad26.COV2.S at low or high dose, single or two shots; 5 received placebo; per-sample allocation not given. The study sampled participants on day 63 after the first vaccine or placebo injection. Source: peripheral blood, taken in a trial of Ad26.COV2.S vaccine versus placebo. The receptors were gathered from a person between 18 and 65 years old who received the Ad26.COV2.S COVID-19 vaccine or a placebo.

The genes are TRBV7-2 and TRBJ2-5, with 11 bases lining up with TRBD2. Per the germline V gene, CDR1 is SGHTA and CDR2 is FQGNSA. This CDR3 comprises 15 residues. The ends lost 7 bases at V and 5 bases at J; junction bases unmatched: 9. CDR3 protein: CASNVAGGPLETQYF. Here the CDR3 DNA reads TGTGCCAGCAACGTAGCGGGAGGGCCTTTGGAGACCCAGTACTTC.

V and J are TRBV25-1 and TRBJ2-7; D not resolved. The CDR3 contains 11 residues. V was cut by 3 bases and J by 6 bases, with 6 bases left in between. Germline V CDR1 and CDR2: MGHDK, SYGVNS. For the CDR3, the DNA is TGTGCCAGCAGTGACCCCCGCGAGCAGTACTTC. Its translation is CASSDPREQYF.

This chain links TRBV7-9 with TRBJ2-7; 13 bases match TRBD2. V shed 5 bases, J shed 2 bases, and the junction held 3 bases outside the gene matches. Germline V gene data show CDR1 as SEHNR and CDR2 as FQNEAQ (reference sequence). CDR3 length equals 15 residues. CDR3 sequence reads: CASSRTSGRAYEQYF. In DNA form, the CDR3 reads TGTGCCAGCAGCCGTACTAGCGGGAGGGCCTACGAGCAGTACTTC.

The chain couples TRBV12-3 or TRBV12-4 to TRBJ1-5; D is undetermined. V lost 1 base and J lost 4, with 2 bases in between. The CDR3 runs to 12 residues. CDR3 DNA: TGTGCCAGCAGTTTAGGAAATCAGCCCCAGCATTTT. As protein: CASSLGNQPQHF.

The rearrangement links TRBV14 to TRBJ2-7; 7 bases align to TRBD1. J gave up 0 bases and V 5 bases, and 7 bases lay outside the gene matches. The CDR3 consists of 15 residues. Germline assignment: CDR1 SGHDN and CDR2 FVKESK. The CDR3 spells CASSSRQGASYEQYF. As DNA, the CDR3 is TGTGCCAGCAGCTCGAGACAGGGCGCCTCCTACGAGCAGTACTTC.

The CDR3 nucleotides are TGTGCCAGCAGCACACGGACAGGGAGAAATCTGTCCCTCGGGGAAAATACGCAGTATTTT. Protein: CASSTRTGRNLSLGENTQYF. J is TRBJ2-3 and V is TRBV7-9; TRBD1 matches 8 bases. Looked up from germline, CDR1 is SEHNR and CDR2 is FQNEAQ (reference sequence). This CDR3 is built from 20 residues. Trimming took 5 bases from V and 7 from J; bases not matched to a gene: 26. The full variable domain, rest sourced from reference TRBV7-9 and TRBJ2-3, is DTGVSQNPRHKITKRGQNVTFRCDPISEHNRLYWYRQTLGQGPEFLTYFQNEAQLEKSRLLSDRFSAERPKGSFSTLEIQRTEQGDSAMYLCASSTRTGRNLSLGENTQYFGPGTRLTVL.

This clone was picked up one time. Other DNA sequences in the same sample also yield this CDR3. V and J are TRBV18 and TRBJ2-6; D gene unclear. Germline values: CDR1 KGHSH, CDR2 LQKENI. V was pared by 3 bases and J by 1 base, with 4 bases between. CDR3 length equals 14 residues. This CDR3 is CASSPLSGANVLTF. The CDR3 DNA reads as TGTGCCAGCTCACCGCTGTCTGGGGCCAACGTCCTGACTTTC.

The CDR3: CASGGGSSYNEQFF. The CDR3 DNA sequence: TGCGCCAGCGGCGGGGGGAGCTCCTACAATGAGCAGTTCTTC. The chain links TRBV5-1 to TRBJ2-1; 8 bases line up with TRBD2. CDR3 length equals 14 residues. Trimming took 7 bases from V and 0 from J; bases not matched to a gene: 3. Germline V gene sequence: CDR1 SGHRS, CDR2 YFSETQ.

J is TRBJ1-1 and V is TRBV2, with 7 nucleotides matching TRBD1. Germline V lookup: CDR1 SNHLY, CDR2 FYNNEI. CDR3 length equals 14 residues. V was clipped by 5 bases and J by 4 bases; unmatched bases: 7. Here the CDR3 reads CASSPGGVGTEAFF. The CDR3 coding sequence is TGTGCCAGCAGTCCAGGGGGGGTTGGCACTGAAGCTTTCTTT.

The genes are TRBV28 and TRBJ1-2; 10 positions agree with TRBD1. The CDR3 contains 14 residues. Germline V gene lookup returns CDR1 MDHEN and CDR2 SYDVKM. V lost 5 bases and J lost 8; bases outside the gene matches: 8. The CDR3: CASSREDRGEGYTF. The CDR3 bases are TGTGCCAGCAGTCGAGAGGACAGGGGGGAAGGCTACACCTTC.

The count of this clone is one. The CDR3 nucleotides read TGTGCCAGCAGCAACCGGGACAGGGGGATTTCCGGGGAGCTGTTTTTT. Amino acids: CASSNRDRGISGELFF. The chain recombines TRBV5-4 with TRBJ2-2; TRBD1 agrees at 11 bases. From germline, CDR1 is SGHNT and CDR2 YYREEE (reference sequence). The V and J ends lost 4 bases and 6 bases, in that order; junction bases with no gene match: 8. The CDR3 is 16 residues long.

This rearrangement joins TRBV4-2 to TRBJ2-7; tentatively, D is TRBD2 (7 bases). CDR1 and CDR2 from the germline V gene are LGHNA and YNFKEQ. The CDR3 sequence is 16 residues long. Trimming took 4 bases from V and 6 from J, leaving 22 bases between them. The DNA of the CDR3 is TGTGCCAGCAGCCCGATGGGGGGGCCCGCATTCGGCGAGCAGTACTTC. Translation: CASSPMGGPAFGEQYF.

The rearrangement joins TRBV11-2 to TRBJ2-6; 7 nucleotides align to TRBD1. CDR1 and CDR2 (germline): SGHAT, FQNNGV. This CDR3 spans 16 amino acids. V lost 0 bases to trimming and J lost 4 bases; unmatched junction nucleotides: 3. DNA of the CDR3: TGTGCCAGCAGCTTAGACAGGGGGACGGGGGCCAACGTCCTGACTTTC. The encoded protein is CASSLDRGTGANVLTF.

V and J are TRBV28 and TRBJ2-2; the D gene is possibly TRBD2 (5 bases). The CDR3 runs 15 residues. Trimming removed 5 bases at V and 4 bases at J, with 14 bases between. Germline CDR1 is MDHEN and CDR2 is SYDVKM. CDR3 residues: CASSLPRGSTGELFF. In nucleotides, the CDR3 is TGTGCCAGCAGTCTCCCCCGAGGGTCCACCGGGGAGCTGTTTTTT.

This chain links TRBV9 with TRBJ1-2; 8 bases align to TRBD1. The J segment lost 1 base and the V segment lost 0 bases, leaving 8 bases of the junction unmatched. In germline, CDR1 is SGDLS, CDR2 YYNGEE. The CDR3 extends over 17 amino acids. The CDR3 DNA follows: TGTGCCAGCAGCGTAGAGGACAGGGTGGTCCTTAACTATGGCTACACCTTC. It specifies CASSVEDRVVLNYGYTF.

The gene calls are TRBV2 and TRBJ1-3; D is uncertain. V gave up 0 bases and J gave up 7 bases, with 10 bases separating them. The CDR3 is made up of 14 amino acids. CDR1 SNHLY and CDR2 FYNNEI come from the germline V gene. This chain's CDR3 is CASSEARTGNTIYF. CDR3 bases: TGTGCCAGCAGTGAAGCGCGGACCGGGAACACCATATATTTT.

With respect to this clone: The limits of the CDR3 on the DNA are not certain, so only TCRdb's listed CDR3 is given. The chain uses TRBV12-1 and TRBJ2-2; the table's D call, TRBD1, has no DNA check behind it. TRBV12-1 is a pseudogene. The CDR3 adds up to 17 amino acids, both ends counted. CDR3 in amino acids: CASSFGVGQGNTGELFF.

The rearrangement links TRBV12-3 or TRBV12-4 to TRBJ2-1; tentatively, D is TRBD1 (5 bases). This CDR3 is built from 13 residues. V lost 7 bases, J lost 6 bases, and 13 bases lay in between. The CDR3 region has the DNA TGTGCCAGCACCTCAGACAGTCTCAATGAGCAGTTCTTC. Translating gives CASTSDSLNEQFF.

The rearrangement uses TRBV7-6 and TRBJ2-1; D is perhaps TRBD1 or TRBD2 (5 bases each). Per germline, CDR1 SGHVS and CDR2 FNYEAQ. The V gene lost 1 base and the J gene lost 5 bases, with 9 bases spanning the gap. This CDR3 has 14 residues. The CDR3 DNA sequence: TGTGCCAGCAGCTTAGTTGGGACCGACAATGAGCAGTTCTTC. Protein sequence: CASSLVGTDNEQFF. The full variable domain, in which reference TRBV7-6 and TRBJ2-1 provide the parts outside the CDR3, is GAGVSQSPRYKVTKRGQDVALRCDPISGHVSLYWYRQALGQGPEFLTYFNYEAQQDKSGLPNDRFSAERPEGSISTLTIQRTEQRDSAMYRCASSLVGTDNEQFFGPGTRLTVL.

The chain is built from TRBV7-9 and TRBJ2-1, with TRBD2 matching over 12 bases. CDR3 length: 16 residues. CDR1 SEHNR and CDR2 FQNEAQ come from the germline V gene (reference sequence). V shed 5 bases, J shed 2 bases, and the junction held 4 bases outside the gene matches. The CDR3 here is CASSPRTSGTYNEQFF. The CDR3 nucleotides are TGTGCCAGCAGCCCACGGACTAGCGGGACCTACAATGAGCAGTTCTTC.

The genes are TRBV7-2 and TRBJ1-2; 8 positions agree with TRBD1. Germline lookup yields CDR1 SGHTA and CDR2 FQGNSA. This CDR3 is built from 15 residues. V lost 6 bases and J lost 2; bases outside the gene matches: 8. In nucleotides, the CDR3 is TGTGCCAGCAGTGCTTTCGGGACAGGCAACTATGGCTACACCTTC. Its protein product is CASSAFGTGNYGYTF.

The rearrangement links TRBV27 to TRBJ1-1; D perhaps matches TRBD1 (5 bases). V shed 1 base and J shed 4 bases, with 10 bases lying between them. CDR1 and CDR2 from the germline V gene are MNHEY and SMNVEV (reference sequence). The CDR3 is 14 amino acids. The CDR3 here is CASSLLRGTTEAFF. The CDR3 nucleotides read TGTGCCAGCAGTTTATTAAGAGGGACCACTGAAGCTTTCTTT.

The chain combines TRBV4-3 with TRBJ2-7; D call uncertain. V was cut by 0 bases and J by 3 bases, with 12 bases left in between. CDR3 length equals 15 residues. From germline, CDR1 is LGHNA and CDR2 YSLEER. The CDR3 region is CASSQDINGRYEQYF. CDR3 coding DNA: TGCGCCAGCAGCCAAGATATCAATGGGCGCTACGAGCAGTACTTC.

This chain uses TRBV6-5 with TRBJ2-4, with TRBD2 matching over 12 bases. Germline V gives CDR1 MNHEY, CDR2 SVGAGI. With V trimmed by 4 bases and J by 7 bases, 5 bases remained unmatched. This CDR3 comprises 15 residues. In DNA form, the CDR3 reads TGTGCCAGCAGTTCGACTAGCGGGAGTGGTAACATTCAGTACTTC. Its translation: CASSSTSGSGNIQYF.

This chain joins TRBV7-9 and TRBJ2-5, with 8 bases aligning to TRBD1. CDR3 length equals 15 residues. From germline, CDR1 is SEHNR and CDR2 FQNEAQ (reference sequence). The ends lost 3 bases at V and 2 bases at J; junction bases unmatched: 5. The CDR3 DNA reads as TGTGCCAGCAGCTTCGGCAGGGGGCGTCAAGAGACCCAGTACTTC. Amino acids: CASSFGRGRQETQYF.

This clone was detected once. This chain links TRBV4-3 with TRBJ2-7, with D perhaps matching TRBD2 (6 bases). Between the trimmed V and J ends, which lost 0 bases and 0 bases, there was a span of 15 bases. Germline-derived CDR1 and CDR2 are LGHNA and YSLEER. This CDR3 region has 17 residues. The CDR3 sequence: CASSQDEPGTASYEQYF. The CDR3 DNA follows: TGCGCCAGCAGCCAAGATGAGCCCGGGACTGCCTCCTACGAGCAGTACTTC.

The V call is TRBV2, the J call TRBJ2-1, with 11 bases aligning to TRBD2. CDR3 length equals 14 residues. V trimming: 7 bases; J trimming: 7 bases; junction bases outside the gene matches: 6. Germline CDR1 and CDR2: SNHLY and FYNNEI. DNA for the CDR3: TGTGCCAGCACCAGACTAGCGGGAAGGAATGAGCAGTTCTTC. It encodes CASTRLAGRNEQFF.

This clone showed up just a few times. The chain is built from TRBV10-3 and TRBJ1-1, with D possibly matching TRBD1 (6 bases). V lost 8 bases to trimming and J lost 0 bases, with 13 bases between them. The CDR3 extends over 14 amino acids. Germline CDR1 and CDR2: ENHRY and SYGVKD. The CDR3 sequence is CAIGVGGMNTEAFF. CDR3 DNA sequence: TGTGCCATCGGGGTGGGGGGCATGAACACTGAAGCTTTCTTT.

The rearrangement joins TRBV6-4 to TRBJ2-3; D unclear. Trimming took 5 bases from V and 0 from J, leaving 6 bases between them. The CDR3 extends over 13 amino acids. In germline, CDR1 is MRHNA, CDR2 SNTAGT. The CDR3 bases are TGTGCCAGCAGTCGGGTTAGCACAGATACGCAGTATTTT. Amino acids: CASSRVSTDTQYF.

The J gene is TRBJ2-7, the V gene TRBV6-5; D is possibly TRBD2 (6 bases). Germline values: CDR1 MNHEY, CDR2 SVGAGI. The CDR3 runs 15 residues. V lost 0 bases, J lost 5 bases, and 14 bases lay in between. The CDR3 reads CASSYSGIRRDEQYF. DNA of the CDR3: TGTGCCAGCAGTTACTCAGGGATCAGGAGGGACGAGCAGTACTTC.

This clone was recorded a few times. The chain has TRBV5-1 and TRBJ1-6, with a weak D call TRBD1 (5 bases). This CDR3 region has 15 residues. Germline CDR1 SGHRS, CDR2 YFSETQ. V shed 4 bases and J shed 0 bases, with 8 bases lying between them. Here the CDR3 reads CASSQGDSYNSPLHF. The DNA for the CDR3 is TGCGCCAGCAGCCAAGGGGACTCCTATAATTCACCCCTCCACTTT.

The chain links TRBV28 to TRBJ1-2; D call uncertain. The V end was cut by 6 bases, the J end by 4 bases, with 6 bases between. The CDR3 totals 11 residues. Germline-derived CDR1 and CDR2 are MDHEN and SYDVKM. The CDR3 nucleotides are TGTGCCAGCAGCGACCTCTATGGCTACACCTTC. It translates to CASSDLYGYTF.